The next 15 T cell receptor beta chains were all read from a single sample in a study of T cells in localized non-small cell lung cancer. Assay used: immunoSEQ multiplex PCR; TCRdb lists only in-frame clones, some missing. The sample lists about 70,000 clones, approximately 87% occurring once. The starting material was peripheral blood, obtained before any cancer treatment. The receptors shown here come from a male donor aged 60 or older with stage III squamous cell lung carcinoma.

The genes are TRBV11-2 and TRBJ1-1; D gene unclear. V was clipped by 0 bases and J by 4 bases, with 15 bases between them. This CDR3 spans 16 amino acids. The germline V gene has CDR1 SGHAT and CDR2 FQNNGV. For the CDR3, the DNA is TGTGCCAGCAGCTTAGAGTTTGGGAGGAGGACCACTGAAGCTTTCTTT. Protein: CASSLEFGRRTTEAFF. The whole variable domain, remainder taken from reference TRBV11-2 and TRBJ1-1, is EAGVAQSPRYKIIEKRQSVAFWCNPISGHATLYWYQQILGQGPKLLIQFQNNGVVDDSQLPKDRFSAERLKGVDSTLKIQPAKLEDSAVYLCASSLEFGRRTTEAFFGQGTRLTVV.

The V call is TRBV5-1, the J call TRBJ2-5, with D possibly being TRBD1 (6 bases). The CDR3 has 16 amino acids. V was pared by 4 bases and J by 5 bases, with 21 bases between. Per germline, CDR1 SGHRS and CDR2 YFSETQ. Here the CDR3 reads CASSPTGTIQTETQYF. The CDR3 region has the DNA TGCGCCAGCAGCCCCACCGGGACAATACAAACGGAGACCCAGTACTTC.

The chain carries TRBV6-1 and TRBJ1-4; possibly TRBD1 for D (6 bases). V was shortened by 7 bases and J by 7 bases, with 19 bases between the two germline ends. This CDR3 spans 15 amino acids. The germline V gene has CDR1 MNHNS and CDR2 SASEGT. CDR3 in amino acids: CASKINSGVPEKLFF. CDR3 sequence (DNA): TGTGCCAGCAAAATTAATTCAGGGGTTCCTGAAAAACTGTTTTTT.

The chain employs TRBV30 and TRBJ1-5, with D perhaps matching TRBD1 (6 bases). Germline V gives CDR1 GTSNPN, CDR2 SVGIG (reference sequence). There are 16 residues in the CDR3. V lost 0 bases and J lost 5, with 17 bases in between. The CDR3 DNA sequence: TGTGCCTGGAGTGTGGGGGCCTCCCCTGGGGATCAGCCCCAGCATTTT. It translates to CAWSVGASPGDQPQHF.

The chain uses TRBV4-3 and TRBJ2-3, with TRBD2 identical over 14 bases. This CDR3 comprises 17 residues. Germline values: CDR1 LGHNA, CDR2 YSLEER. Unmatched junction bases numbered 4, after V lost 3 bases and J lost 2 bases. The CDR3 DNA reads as TGCGCCAGCAGCCAGGGACTAGCGGGGGCCTTCACAGATACGCAGTATTTT. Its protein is CASSQGLAGAFTDTQYF.

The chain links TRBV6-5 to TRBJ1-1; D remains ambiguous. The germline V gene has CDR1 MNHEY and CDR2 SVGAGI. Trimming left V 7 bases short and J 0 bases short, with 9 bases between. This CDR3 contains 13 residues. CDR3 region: CASTPPMNTEAFF. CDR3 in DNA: TGTGCCAGCACCCCCCCCATGAACACTGAAGCTTTCTTT.

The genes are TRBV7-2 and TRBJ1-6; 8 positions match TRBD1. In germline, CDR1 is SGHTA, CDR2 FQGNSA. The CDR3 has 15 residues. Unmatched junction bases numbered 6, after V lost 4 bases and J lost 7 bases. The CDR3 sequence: CASSSSGQVNSPLHF. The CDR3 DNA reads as TGTGCCAGCAGCTCTTCGGGACAGGTCAATTCACCCCTCCACTTT.

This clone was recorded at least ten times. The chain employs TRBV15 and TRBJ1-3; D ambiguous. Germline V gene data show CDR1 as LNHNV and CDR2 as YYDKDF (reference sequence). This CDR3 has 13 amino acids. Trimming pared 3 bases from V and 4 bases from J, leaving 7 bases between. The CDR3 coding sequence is TGTGCCACCAGCAGCGCTCAAGGAAACACCATATATTTT. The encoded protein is CATSSAQGNTIYF.

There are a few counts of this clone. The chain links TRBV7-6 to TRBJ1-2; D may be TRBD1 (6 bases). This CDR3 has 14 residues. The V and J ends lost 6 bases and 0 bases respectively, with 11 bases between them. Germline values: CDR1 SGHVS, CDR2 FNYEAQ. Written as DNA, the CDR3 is TGTGCCAGCAGTCAGGACAGCGCTAACTATGGCTACACCTTC. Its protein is CASSQDSANYGYTF.

The CDR3 DNA follows: TGCGCCAGCAGCTTGGAGCTCGCAATCCATGAGCAGTTCTTC. Encoded protein: CASSLELAIHEQFF. The V call is TRBV5-1, the J call TRBJ2-1, with D hard to call. This CDR3 region has 14 residues. Trimming left V 0 bases short and J 8 bases short, with 12 bases between. The germline V gene encodes CDR1 SGHRS and CDR2 YFSETQ. The full variable domain, in which reference TRBV5-1 and TRBJ2-1 provide the parts outside the CDR3, is KAGVTQTPRYLIKTRGQQVTLSCSPISGHRSVSWYQQTPGQGLQFLFEYFSETQRNKGNFPGRFSGRQFSNSRSEMNVSTLELGDSALYLCASSLELAIHEQFFGPGTRLTVL.

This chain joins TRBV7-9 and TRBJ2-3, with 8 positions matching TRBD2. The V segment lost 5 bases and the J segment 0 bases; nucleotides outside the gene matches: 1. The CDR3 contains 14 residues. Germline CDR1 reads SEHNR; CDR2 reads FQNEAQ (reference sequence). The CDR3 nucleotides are TGTGCCAGCAGCGCTAGCGGGAGCACAGATACGCAGTATTTT. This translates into CASSASGSTDTQYF.

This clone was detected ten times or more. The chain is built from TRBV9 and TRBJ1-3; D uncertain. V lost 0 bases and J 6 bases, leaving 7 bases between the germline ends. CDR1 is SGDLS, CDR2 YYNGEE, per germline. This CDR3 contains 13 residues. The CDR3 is CASSVELENTIYF. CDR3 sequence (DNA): TGTGCCAGCAGCGTAGAACTAGAAAACACCATATATTTT.

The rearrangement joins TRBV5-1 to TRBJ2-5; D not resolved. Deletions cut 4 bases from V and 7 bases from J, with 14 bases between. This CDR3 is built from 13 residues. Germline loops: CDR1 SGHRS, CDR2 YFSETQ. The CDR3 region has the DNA TGCGCCAGCAGCAAAGACCCGTACGGGACCCAGTACTTC. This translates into CASSKDPYGTQYF.

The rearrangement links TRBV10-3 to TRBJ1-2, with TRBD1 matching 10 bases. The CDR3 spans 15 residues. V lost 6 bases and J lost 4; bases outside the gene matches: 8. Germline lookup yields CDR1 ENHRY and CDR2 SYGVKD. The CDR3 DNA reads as TGTGCCATCAGCGCACCGGGACAGGGGATCTATGGCTACACCTTC. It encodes CAISAPGQGIYGYTF.

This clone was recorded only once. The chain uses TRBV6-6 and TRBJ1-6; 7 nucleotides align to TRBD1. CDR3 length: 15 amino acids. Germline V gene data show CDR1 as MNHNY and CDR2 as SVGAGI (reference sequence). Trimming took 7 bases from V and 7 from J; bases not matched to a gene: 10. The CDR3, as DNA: TGTGCCAGCATCTCCGGGACAGTTAAGAATTCACCCCTCCACTTT. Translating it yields CASISGTVKNSPLHF.